This entry lists 23 T cell receptor beta chains sequenced from one sample in a study of T cell therapy after organ transplantation. The sample's time point: 4-8 weeks after completion of therapy. Assay: immunoSEQ multiplex PCR; the TCRdb copy retains only in-frame clones and omits some. The sample contains under 5,500 clones, 65% to 80% of which appear only once. Their recognized antigens are unknown. The source was CD8+ T cells from blood, collected after autologous CMV-specific T cell therapy. These TCRs come from a human patient who had received a solid organ transplant and had CMV disease. Among the T cells, some may be from the graft donor.

The V and J genes are TRBV27 and TRBJ2-7; D gene uncertain. The germline V gene has CDR1 MNHEY and CDR2 SMNVEV (reference sequence). Trimming removed 2 bases from V and 5 bases from J, with 4 bases in between. The length of the CDR3 is 11 residues. The CDR3 sequence: CASSLGDEQYF. CDR3 DNA: TGTGCCAGCAGTTTAGGCGACGAGCAGTACTTC.

The chain has TRBV5-6 and TRBJ1-6; D not resolved. Per germline, CDR1 SGHDT and CDR2 YYEEEE. The V and J ends lost 4 bases and 10 bases respectively, with 27 bases between them. The CDR3 has 18 residues. CDR3 DNA: TGTGCCAGCAGCCTTCTGGGCGGTCGGCAGGTGGATAGCTCACCCCTCCACTTT. Protein product: CASSLLGGRQVDSSPLHF.

This clone was seen a handful of times. This chain links TRBV27 with TRBJ1-2; D is unresolved. Germline CDR1 MNHEY, CDR2 SMNVEV (reference sequence). This CDR3 is 14 amino acids long. V lost 0 bases to trimming and J lost 4 bases, with 9 bases between them. The chain's CDR3 is CASSLSGNSYGYTF. CDR3 bases: TGTGCCAGCAGTTTATCAGGGAACTCCTATGGCTACACCTTC.

Within the sample, this clone is medium-sized. The rearrangement joins TRBV6-5 to TRBJ2-2; D is uncertain. This CDR3 has 15 amino acids. V lost 0 bases to trimming and J lost 1 base, with 6 bases between them. Germline assignment: CDR1 MNHEY and CDR2 SVGAGI. Here the CDR3 reads CASSYSNWNTGELFF. The CDR3 DNA follows: TGTGCCAGCAGTTACTCGAACTGGAACACCGGGGAGCTGTTTTTT.

This clone was found a few times. The V gene is TRBV5-5, the J gene TRBJ2-2; D not resolved. CDR1 SGHKS and CDR2 YYEKEE come from the germline V gene (reference sequence). The ends were cut back, 1 base at V and 4 bases at J, with 14 bases in the middle. The CDR3 sequence is 16 residues long. CDR3 amino acids: CASSLYTSFGTGELFF. The CDR3 region has the DNA TGTGCCAGCAGCTTGTATACATCGTTCGGCACCGGGGAGCTGTTTTTT.

This clone was recorded once. The rearrangement links TRBV10-3 to TRBJ1-5, with D perhaps TRBD1 (5 bases). Trimming removed 6 bases from V and 0 bases from J, with 12 bases in between. Per the germline V gene, CDR1 is ENHRY and CDR2 is SYGVKD. The CDR3 runs 15 residues. CDR3 in amino acids: CAIREGRNSNQPQHF. DNA of the CDR3: TGTGCCATCAGGGAGGGACGGAATAGCAATCAGCCCCAGCATTTT.

This clone rates as medium-sized. This chain uses TRBV7-9 with TRBJ1-5; a weak D match, TRBD1 (6 bases). Germline V lookup: CDR1 SEHNR, CDR2 FQNEAQ (reference sequence). The CDR3 runs 14 residues. V lost 5 bases, J lost 1 base, and 9 bases lay in between. CDR3: CASSKGTSNQPQHF. CDR3 DNA sequence: TGTGCCAGCAGCAAAGGGACAAGCAATCAGCCCCAGCATTTT.

The chain's CDR3 is CASTNSDNGNEQFF. The CDR3 DNA is TGTGCCAGCACCAACTCAGACAACGGCAATGAGCAGTTCTTC. This chain connects TRBV6-5 to TRBJ2-1, with no clear D. The CDR3 consists of 14 residues. Germline loops: CDR1 MNHEY, CDR2 SVGAGI. The V gene lost 7 bases and the J gene lost 6 bases, with 16 bases spanning the gap.

By its share, this clone is hyperexpanded. The identical CDR3 is also encoded by other nucleotide sequences in the sample. The V gene is TRBV27, the J gene TRBJ1-3; D not certain. The V and J ends lost 3 bases and 3 bases respectively, with 6 bases between them. In germline, CDR1 is MNHEY, CDR2 SMNVEV (reference sequence). There are 13 residues in the CDR3. The CDR3: CASSLRSGNTIYF. CDR3 nucleotide sequence: TGTGCCAGCAGTTTGCGCAGTGGAAACACCATATATTTT.

This chain links TRBV5-6 with TRBJ1-1; D not certain. CDR1 is SGHDT and CDR2 is YYEEEE in the germline V gene. The CDR3 length is 17 residues. Trimming cost V 0 bases and J 3 bases, with 18 bases left between them. Written as DNA, the CDR3 is TGTGCCAGCAGCTTGGGTGCCTTGGGGTTTACGGACACTGAAGCTTTCTTT. This translates into CASSLGALGFTDTEAFF.

The V call is TRBV9, the J call TRBJ2-7; 7 bases are a match to TRBD2. CDR1 and CDR2 from the germline V gene are SGDLS and YYNGEE. V was clipped by 0 bases and J by 0 bases; unmatched bases: 3. The CDR3 totals 15 residues. Here the CDR3 reads CASSVEASGSYEQYF. CDR3 sequence (DNA): TGTGCCAGCAGCGTAGAGGCTAGCGGCTCCTACGAGCAGTACTTC.

This rearrangement joins TRBV28 to TRBJ2-7; D gene ambiguous. The germline V gene encodes CDR1 MDHEN and CDR2 SYDVKM. The CDR3 contains 11 residues. V was shortened by 8 bases and J by 0 bases, with 5 bases between the two germline ends. The CDR3 nucleotides are TGTGCCAGCCACAGCTCCTACGAGCAGTACTTC. Translating gives CASHSSYEQYF.

This chain joins TRBV9 and TRBJ1-1; weak D call: TRBD1 (5 bases). Germline V gives CDR1 SGDLS, CDR2 YYNGEE. The CDR3 extends over 14 amino acids. With 3 bases removed from V and 0 bases from J, the gap between germline ends came to 9 bases. CDR3 nucleotide sequence: TGTGCCAGCAGCGCCGACAGCATGAACACTGAAGCTTTCTTT. Translating gives CASSADSMNTEAFF.

The genes are TRBV7-2 and TRBJ2-1; 8 nucleotides match TRBD2. The germline V gene has CDR1 SGHTA and CDR2 FQGNSA. The CDR3 totals 15 residues. V gave up 6 bases and J gave up 0 bases; unmatched junction bases: 4. CDR3 nucleotides: TGTGCCAGCAGACCAAGCGGGAGCTCCTACAATGAGCAGTTCTTC. Translation gives CASRPSGSSYNEQFF.

The chain joins TRBV7-2 to TRBJ1-6, with TRBD1 matching over 8 bases. The CDR3 is made up of 17 amino acids. Germline loops: CDR1 SGHTA, CDR2 FQGNSA. The trim removed 5 bases at V and 7 bases at J, leaving 13 bases unmatched. The CDR3 region is CASSTEPFRGHNSPLHF. The CDR3 nucleotides are TGTGCCAGCAGCACCGAGCCTTTCAGGGGGCACAATTCACCCCTCCACTTT.

This clone was seen only a few times. The chain has TRBV11-1 and TRBJ2-5, with D perhaps matching TRBD2 (7 bases). Germline loops: CDR1 SGHAT, CDR2 FQDESV (reference sequence). The V and J ends lost 1 base and 4 bases respectively, with 16 bases between them. The CDR3 extends over 16 amino acids. The chain's CDR3 is CASSLDLGGGPETQYF. In DNA, the CDR3 is TGTGCCAGCAGCTTAGATCTGGGGGGGGGCCCAGAGACCCAGTACTTC.

This clone was observed once. This chain links TRBV6-5 with TRBJ2-1, with D hard to call. Trimming took off 2 bases at V and 6 bases at J, with 2 bases between the two ends. CDR3 length: 11 amino acids. Looked up from germline, CDR1 is MNHEY and CDR2 is SVGAGI. The CDR3 sequence is CASSYPNEQFF. CDR3 sequence (DNA): TGTGCCAGCAGTTACCCCAATGAGCAGTTCTTC.

The CDR3 DNA follows: TGCGCCAGCAGCTTGGGTCGGGGGGAATTCACAGATACGCAGTATTTT. Translation: CASSLGRGEFTDTQYF. The chain recombines TRBV5-1 with TRBJ2-3; 7 bases match TRBD2. Unmatched junction bases numbered 6, after V lost 0 bases and J lost 2 bases. The CDR3 covers 16 residues. In germline, CDR1 is SGHRS, CDR2 YFSETQ. Combining the CDR3 with reference TRBV5-1 and TRBJ2-3 gives the whole variable domain KAGVTQTPRYLIKTRGQQVTLSCSPISGHRSVSWYQQTPGQGLQFLFEYFSETQRNKGNFPGRFSGRQFSNSRSEMNVSTLELGDSALYLCASSLGRGEFTDTQYFGPGTRLTVL.

Sample share makes this clone medium-sized. The chain carries TRBV7-7 and TRBJ2-5; D is ambiguous. Deletions cut 1 base from V and 1 base from J, with 10 bases between. Germline values: CDR1 SSHAT, CDR2 FNYEAQ (reference sequence). The CDR3 has 15 residues. The CDR3 sequence is CASSLDPFAQETQYF. The CDR3 nucleotides are TGTGCCAGCAGCTTAGATCCGTTCGCCCAAGAGACCCAGTACTTC.

The V gene is TRBV7-5, the J gene TRBJ2-7. TRBV7-5 is tagged as a pseudogene. This CDR3 spans 15 amino acids. As DNA, the CDR3 is TGTGCCAGCAGCTCCCGGGACCTTAACCCCGGCGAGCAGTACTTC. Protein product: CASSSRDLNPGEQYF.

The chain recombines TRBV27 with TRBJ2-3; no clear D. CDR1 MNHEY and CDR2 SMNVEV come from the germline V gene (reference sequence). This CDR3 has 11 residues. V lost 6 bases to trimming and J lost 8 bases, with 9 bases between them. CDR3 amino acids: CASSSGGTQYF. The CDR3 nucleotides are TGTGCCAGCAGCTCGGGCGGTACGCAGTATTTT.

V is TRBV4-3 and J is TRBJ1-2; D gene unclear. Germline CDR1 is LGHNA and CDR2 is YSLEER. There are 16 residues in the CDR3. The V end lost 4 bases, the J end lost 4 bases, and 19 bases lay between the germline ends. The CDR3 DNA sequence: TGCGCCAGCAGCCCAGAATTCGGCGGTTCCCTCTATGGCTACACCTTC. This sequence encodes CASSPEFGGSLYGYTF.

The chain carries TRBV6-1 and TRBJ2-7; D ambiguous. The V end lost 2 bases, the J end lost 4 bases, and 6 bases lay between the germline ends. Germline CDR1 is MNHNS and CDR2 is SASEGT. The CDR3 runs 12 residues. For the CDR3, the DNA is TGTGCCAGCAGTGAACCCGGATACGAGCAGTACTTC. Protein sequence: CASSEPGYEQYF.